This T cell receptor beta chain is drawn from a study of blood T cell repertoires in COVID-19. With V trimmed by 1 base and J by 8 bases, 7 bases remained unmatched. Germline CDR1 and CDR2: SGHAT and FQNNGV. The CDR3 is 14 residues long. Profiling relied on immunoSEQ multiplex PCR, and the TCRdb table lists in-frame clones only, not all of them. The sample comprises about 140,000 clones, 80% to 85% of which are singletons, and around 4% rests with the top ten. The TCR was taken from a woman between 55 and 75 years old with acute or convalescent COVID-19. The chain employs TRBV11-2 and TRBJ1-2; 7 nucleotides agree with TRBD1. The sequencing input was peripheral blood. CDR3 bases: TGTGCCAGCAGCTTAGGACAGGGAATCGGCGGCTACACCTTC. It specifies CASSLGQGIGGYTF.